This passage covers 13 T cell receptor beta chains from one sample sequenced in a study of blood T cell repertoires in COVID-19. TCRdb keeps only in-frame clones here, not all; method: immunoSEQ multiplex PCR. The sample includes 300,000 to 450,000 clones, 85% of them seen just once. What was sequenced was peripheral blood. The receptors come from a woman aged 18-35 years with acute or convalescent COVID-19.

The CDR3 spells CASSQDSGTSGIGAYEQYF. The CDR3 DNA is TGCGCCAGCAGCCAAGATTCCGGGACTAGCGGGATAGGGGCCTACGAGCAGTACTTC. The chain employs TRBV4-1 and TRBJ2-7; 13 nucleotides match TRBD2. Trimming took 0 bases from V and 2 from J; bases not matched to a gene: 10. Germline V gene lookup returns CDR1 MGHRA and CDR2 YSYEKL. CDR3 size: 19 residues.

V is TRBV12-5 and J is TRBJ1-4; the D is unclear. The germline gives CDR1 LGHNT, CDR2 FRNRAP. V was clipped by 0 bases and J by 0 bases, with 11 bases between them. CDR3 length equals 17 residues. The DNA for the CDR3 is TGTGCTAGTGGTTTGGTAGCCCATTCTGCAACTAATGAAAAACTGTTTTTT. Translation gives CASGLVAHSATNEKLFF.

There are a few counts of this clone. V usage is TRBV3-1 (or the pseudogene TRBV3-2) and J usage is TRBJ1-1; 7 nucleotides match TRBD1. The CDR3 consists of 12 residues. V shed 6 bases and J 11 bases; nucleotides not matched to a gene: 9. Germline V gene sequence: CDR1 LGHDT, CDR2 YNNKEL (reference sequence). The CDR3 DNA follows: TGTGCCAGCAGTCGACAGGGCGGCTGGGCTTTCTTT. Amino acids: CASSRQGGWAFF.

This clone was detected once. V usage is TRBV5-8 and J usage is TRBJ1-1; maybe TRBD1 (5 bases). Germline lookup yields CDR1 SGHTS and CDR2 YDEGEE. This CDR3 has 14 amino acids. V was pared by 0 bases and J by 7 bases, with 13 bases between. CDR3 coding DNA: TGTGCCAGCAGCTTGGGGGGACTGAGAGTTGAAGCTTTCTTT. This gives the protein CASSLGGLRVEAFF.

The rearrangement links TRBV13 to TRBJ1-2; the match to TRBD1 covers 7 bases. V was pared by 5 bases and J by 4 bases, with 13 bases of the junction left unmatched. The CDR3 length is 16 residues. CDR1 is PRHDT, CDR2 FYEKMQ, per germline (reference sequence). As DNA, the CDR3 is TGTGCCAGCAGCCCGCAAAGACAGGGTACTAGCTATGGCTACACCTTC. Its protein is CASSPQRQGTSYGYTF. The full variable domain, its missing parts supplied by reference TRBV13 and TRBJ1-2, is AAGVIQSPRHLIKEKRETATLKCYPIPRHDTVYWYQQGPGQDPQFLISFYEKMQSDKGSIPDRFSAQQFSDYHSELNMSSLELGDSALYFCASSPQRQGTSYGYTFGSGTRLTVV.

The CDR3 loop is CASSSWDSRGTDTQYF. CDR3 coding DNA: TGTGCCAGCAGTTCGTGGGACTCCCGTGGCACAGATACGCAGTATTTT. The V and J genes are TRBV27 and TRBJ2-3; TRBD2 might be the D (6 bases). CDR3 size: 16 residues. V lost 4 bases and J lost 1, with 15 bases in between. CDR1 is MNHEY, CDR2 SMNVEV, per germline (reference sequence).

The chain employs TRBV9 and TRBJ1-5; 7 positions agree with TRBD1. The CDR3 has 13 residues. The germline gives CDR1 SGDLS, CDR2 YYNGEE. The junction had 8 bases not matched to a gene; V was cut back by 10 bases and J by 4 bases. CDR3 loop: CASSPGGNQPQHF. In nucleotides, the CDR3 is TGTGCCTCCTCACCAGGGGGAAATCAGCCCCAGCATTTT. Filled out from reference TRBV9 and TRBJ1-5, the complete variable domain reads DSGVTQTPKHLITATGQRVTLRCSPRSGDLSVYWYQQSLDQGLQFLIQYYNGEERAKGNILERFSAQQFPDLHSELNLSSLELGDSALYFCASSPGGNQPQHFGDGTRLSIL.

In this sample, this clone turned up a few times. The chain couples TRBV28 to TRBJ1-1; TRBD1 matches at 8 bases. The length of the CDR3 is 16 residues. The V segment lost 5 bases and the J segment 0 bases; nucleotides outside the gene matches: 8. Germline loops: CDR1 MDHEN, CDR2 SYDVKM. Here the CDR3 DNA reads TGTGCCAGCAGTCTTCGACAGGGGATTTTGAACACTGAAGCTTTCTTT. Translated, it gives CASSLRQGILNTEAFF.

This chain links TRBV27 with TRBJ2-7; D is ambiguous. This CDR3 is built from 13 residues. Trimming took off 0 bases at V and 3 bases at J, with 6 bases between the two ends. The V gene's germline CDR1 is MNHEY and CDR2 SMNVEV (reference sequence). The CDR3 DNA reads as TGTGCCAGCAGTTTATCGAGAGACTACGAGCAGTACTTC. Translating gives CASSLSRDYEQYF.

The V gene is TRBV6-1, the J gene TRBJ1-5; D uncertain. The ends were cut back, 3 bases at V and 0 bases at J, with 12 bases in the middle. Per the germline V gene, CDR1 is MNHNS and CDR2 is SASEGT. This CDR3 is built from 16 residues. CDR3 sequence reads: CASSEPRVYSNQPQHF. The CDR3 bases are TGTGCCAGCAGTGAGCCCCGGGTTTATAGCAATCAGCCCCAGCATTTT.

The chain carries TRBV7-9 and TRBJ2-2; perhaps TRBD1 as D (6 bases). Trimming took 5 bases from V and 5 from J, leaving 12 bases between them. The CDR3 has 14 amino acids. Germline lookup yields CDR1 SEHNR and CDR2 FQNEAQ (reference sequence). The CDR3 spells CASSPDSWTGELFF. Here the CDR3 DNA reads TGTGCCAGCAGCCCGGACAGTTGGACCGGGGAGCTGTTTTTT.

This chain uses TRBV19 with TRBJ2-5, with TRBD1 matching over 10 bases. The J segment lost 2 bases and the V segment lost 4 bases, leaving 7 bases of the junction unmatched. CDR1 and CDR2 (germline): LNHDA, SQIVND (reference sequence). This CDR3 has 16 residues. CDR3 in DNA: TGTGCCAGTAGTACTTGGACAGGGGGTGTACAAGAGACCCAGTACTTC. It is translated as CASSTWTGGVQETQYF.

The chain combines TRBV19 with TRBJ2-7, with 10 bases fitting TRBD2. Looked up from germline, CDR1 is LNHDA and CDR2 is SQIVND (reference sequence). The V and J ends lost 9 bases and 3 bases, in that order; junction bases with no gene match: 5. The CDR3 extends over 13 amino acids. In DNA, the CDR3 is TGTGCCAGCGGAGCGGGAGGGCTCTACGAGCAGTACTTC. Its translation: CASGAGGLYEQYF.